These T cell receptor beta chains were read from a single sample in a study of T cells in tumors after PD-1 blockade. Clones were read by immunoSEQ multiplex PCR, and TCRdb kept only the in-frame ones, dropping some. The profile shows 7,000 to 9,000 clones, approximately 70% of them singletons. Here the sequenced sample was tumor tissue, taken after anti-PD-1 treatment. Receptor source: a human donor with basal cell carcinoma. Both conserved end residues are part of each CDR3. The D gene is left open where the match is weak. Clone sizes are given selectively: once, few, many, or a class where the clone is expanded.

TRBV7-2	TRBJ2-1	NA	NA	TGTGCCAGCAGCTTAGTAGGGCAGACCCATTACAATGAGCAGTTCTTC	CASSLVGQTHYNEQFF
TRBV12-3/TRBV12-4	TRBJ1-3	NA	NA	TGTGCCAGCAGCCCAGTTGGAAACACCATATATTTT	CASSPVGNTIYF
TRBV10-3	TRBJ1-1	NA	NA	TGTGCCATCAGGGGAGCGGAGAACACTGAAGCTTTCTTT	CAIRGAENTEAFF
TRBV7-9	TRBJ2-7	NA	NA	TGTGCCAGCAGCGGCCAGGTATCCTACGAGCAGTACTTC	CASSGQVSYEQYF
TRBV21-1	TRBJ1-3	NA	NA	TGTGCCAGCAGCAATGGTACAGGGGTTGGAAACACCATATATTTT	CASSNGTGVGNTIYF
TRBV5-1	TRBJ2-1	NA	NA	TGCGCCAGCAGCCTCGGTCAGGGGAGCTCCTACAATGAGCAGTTCTTC	CASSLGQGSSYNEQFF
TRBV5-6	TRBJ2-7	NA	NA	TGTGCCAGCAGCTTCGGGTTATCTAGCATTTCCTACGAGCAGTACTTC	CASSFGLSSISYEQYF
TRBV6-6	TRBJ2-1	once	NA	TGTGCCAGCACCCCCTCTAGCATCAATGAGCAGTTCTTC	CASTPSSINEQFF
TRBV5-4	TRBJ2-3	NA	TRBD1	TGTGCCAGCAGCTTGCGGGGACAGGGGGCCATAGATACGCAGTATTTT	CASSLRGQGAIDTQYF
TRBV10-3	TRBJ2-2	once	TRBD2	TGTGCCATCAGTGATTCTAGCGGGAACACCGGGGAGCTGTTTTTT	CAISDSSGNTGELFF
TRBV24-1	TRBJ2-3	NA	TRBD2	TGTGCCACCCAGCGGGGCCCTACGGATACGCAGTATTTT	CATQRGPTDTQYF
TRBV7-2	TRBJ1-5	once	TRBD1	TGTGCCAGCAGCTTGACAGGGTTATCCAATCAGCCCCAGCATTTT	CASSLTGLSNQPQHF
TRBV24-1	TRBJ2-5	few	NA	TGTGCCACCAGTGATTTGGTCGGGGGAAAGGGAGAGACCCAGTACTTC	CATSDLVGGKGETQYF
TRBV7-9	TRBJ2-7	NA	TRBD1	TGTGCCAGCAGCTCGACAGGGTCCACCTACGAGCAGTACTTC	CASSSTGSTYEQYF
TRBV15	TRBJ2-5	NA	TRBD1	TGTGCCACCAGCCGCCGGGACAGGGGAGAGACCCAGTACTTC	CATSRRDRGETQYF
TRBV27	TRBJ2-7	NA	NA	TGTGCCAGCAGTCCGACCTGGGACGCCTACGAGCAGTACTTC	CASSPTWDAYEQYF
TRBV16	TRBJ1-2	NA	NA	TGTGCCAGCAGCCAAGGGAACTATGGCTACACCTTC	CASSQGNYGYTF
TRBV6-1	TRBJ2-7	NA	NA	TGTGCCAGCAGTGAAGTGGGAGTAGGGTACTTC	CASSEVGVGYF
TRBV18	TRBJ2-2	NA	TRBD2	TGTGCCAGCTCAACTCCGGGACTAGCGTTCGCGAACACCGGGGAGCTGTTTTTT	CASSTPGLAFANTGELFF
TRBV5-6	TRBJ1-1	once	TRBD1	TGTGCCAGCAGCTTCGGACAGGGGGTATTGAACACTGAAGCTTTCTTT	CASSFGQGVLNTEAFF
TRBV2	TRBJ1-1	NA	NA	TGTGCCAGCAGTGAAAATGGGGGGCTCGGTGAAGCTTTCTTT	CASSENGGLGEAFF
TRBV7-9	TRBJ2-5	NA	NA	TGTGCCAGCAGCTTAGAGGGGGTTTCGGCCCAGTACTTC	CASSLEGVSAQYF
TRBV5-1	TRBJ2-7	few	TRBD2	TGCGCCAGCAGCCCGAGCGGGAGGGTTTCCGAGCAGTACTTC	CASSPSGRVSEQYF
TRBV5-4	TRBJ2-7	medium-sized	TRBD2	TGTGCCAGCAGCTTTATAGCGGGGGGGCTTAACTACGAGCAGTACTTC	CASSFIAGGLNYEQYF
TRBV20-1	TRBJ2-3	NA	TRBD2	TGCAGTGCTAGTGAAGCGGGGGGGATCACAGATACGCAGTATTTT	CSASEAGGITDTQYF
TRBV29-1	TRBJ2-7	NA	NA	TGCAGCGTTGAAGATCAGCCGGGCGAGCAGTACTTC	CSVEDQPGEQYF
TRBV12-5	TRBJ1-3	once	TRBD1	TGTGCTAGTGGTTTGGGTCAGGGGGGCTTGGACACCATATATTTT	CASGLGQGGLDTIYF
TRBV4-3	TRBJ2-1	NA	NA	TGCGCCAGCAGCCAAGAACCGAATGAGCAGTTCTTC	CASSQEPNEQFF
TRBV10-2	TRBJ2-2	NA	TRBD1	TGCGCCAGCAGACAGGGGACCGGGGAGCTGTTTTTT	CASRQGTGELFF
TRBV7-3	TRBJ1-3	NA	NA	TGTGCCAGCAGCTTAAATCCTCAGGGCTCTGGAAACACCATATATTTT	CASSLNPQGSGNTIYF
TRBV5-1	TRBJ2-1	few	NA	TGCGCCAGCAGCTTGGACGTCTCCTACAATGAGCAGTTCTTC	CASSLDVSYNEQFF
TRBV27	TRBJ1-5	NA	NA	TGTGCCAGCAGTTTATCGATGGCGCCCCAGCAGCCCCAGCATTTT	CASSLSMAPQQPQHF
TRBV6-2/TRBV6-3	TRBJ1-1	NA	NA	TGTGCCAGCAGTTACTCGATGCAGAAACTGAACACTGAAGCTTTCTTT	CASSYSMQKLNTEAFF
TRBV7-2	TRBJ2-2	NA	TRBD1	TGTGCCAGCAGCGGGGACAGCGCGAACACCGGGGAGCTGTTTTTT	CASSGDSANTGELFF
TRBV6-1	TRBJ1-2	NA	NA	TGTGCCAGCAGTGAGAATAACTATGGCTACACCTTC	CASSENNYGYTF
TRBV28	TRBJ1-2	few	NA	TGTGCCAGCAGTTCTCTATTCTCAGGGGGCTACACCTTC	CASSSLFSGGYTF
TRBV18	TRBJ2-7	NA	NA	TGTGCCAGCTCACCCCCGGTCGGCTACGAGCAGTACTTC	CASSPPVGYEQYF
TRBV5-6	TRBJ2-3	NA	NA	TGTGCCAGCAGCTTCGTGACCCATCTAACAGATACGCAGTATTTT	CASSFVTHLTDTQYF
TRBV29-1	TRBJ1-1	NA	TRBD1	TGCAGCGTCCAAGTTGGGACAGGGAACACTGAAGCTTTCTTT	CSVQVGTGNTEAFF
TRBV10-3	TRBJ2-7	few	TRBD2	TGTGCCATCAGTGGGCCCGCACTAAGCGGGGGGTACTCCTACGAGCAGTACTTC	CAISGPALSGGYSYEQYF
TRBV12-5	TRBJ2-1	NA	NA	TGTGCTAGTGGCCCCCTGGGGGACGACCTCCAATTCTTC	CASGPLGDDLQFF
TRBV6-5	TRBJ2-7	NA	TRBD1	TGTGCCAGCAGTTACTCGAGACAGGGACCCTCCTACGAGCAGTACTTC	CASSYSRQGPSYEQYF
TRBV7-9	TRBJ2-6	NA	TRBD1	TGTGCCAGCAGCGTTAGGGACAGGGTAGCAACTGGGGCCAACGTCCTGACTTTC	CASSVRDRVATGANVLTF
TRBV12-3/TRBV12-4	TRBJ2-5	NA	NA	TGTGCCAGCAGTTTCGCTAGGGGGGAGACCCAGTACTTC	CASSFARGETQYF
TRBV28	TRBJ1-1	NA	NA	TGTGCCAGCAGGACAGACCTGAACACTGAAGCTTTCTTT	CASRTDLNTEAFF
TRBV27	TRBJ2-1	NA	NA	TGTGCCAGCGGCCGGGACCGGGCGTTCTTC	CASGRDRAFF
TRBV6-5	TRBJ2-5	NA	NA	TGTGCCAGCAGTTACACGGGGAATAGCCAAGAGACCCAGTACTTC	CASSYTGNSQETQYF
TRBV29-1	TRBJ2-3	NA	TRBD1	TGCAGCGTCCAGCCCGCCAGGGGGCTCGGAGATACGCAGTATTTT	CSVQPARGLGDTQYF
TRBV27	TRBJ2-3	medium-sized	NA	TGTGCCAGCACCCTTTCCATGCGGGGCTCTAGCACAGATACGCAGTATTTT	CASTLSMRGSSTDTQYF
TRBV7-9	TRBJ2-5	NA	NA	TGTGCCAGCAGCTTATCCCCGCCGAGAGAGACCCAGTACTTC	CASSLSPPRETQYF
TRBV19	TRBJ2-5	NA	NA	TGTGCCAGTAGTCCGCGACAATACCAAGAGACCCAGTACTTC	CASSPRQYQETQYF
TRBV7-2	TRBJ2-1	NA	NA	TGTGCCAGCAGCTTAGCGACCGGGGATGGTTGGAATGAGCAGTTCTTC	CASSLATGDGWNEQFF
TRBV5-1	TRBJ2-5	NA	TRBD2	TGCGCCAGCAGTGGGTGGGCGGGAGTGACAGAGACCCAGTACTTC	CASSGWAGVTETQYF
TRBV4-1	TRBJ2-1	NA	TRBD2	TGCGCCAGCAGCCAAGACCCGCCCCTAGCGGAGGCGCCAACCGGTGAGCAGTTCTTC	CASSQDPPLAEAPTGEQFF
TRBV2	TRBJ2-7	NA	TRBD1	TGTGCCAGCAGGTGGACAGGGAGGCGCGAGCAGTACTTC	CASRWTGRREQYF
TRBV3-1/TRBV3-2	TRBJ2-1	NA	TRBD1	TGTGCCAGCAGCCAACCAACCCCGCCCGGGACAGGGCCGAACAATGAGCAGTTCTTC	CASSQPTPPGTGPNNEQFF
TRBV19	TRBJ2-5	NA	NA	TGTGCCAGTATTTTCCAAGAGACCCAGTACTTC	CASIFQETQYF
TRBV20-1	TRBJ2-1	few	NA	TGCAGTGCGACAGAGGGCAATGAGCAGTTCTTC	CSATEGNEQFF
TRBV27	TRBJ2-1	NA	TRBD2	TGTGCCAGCAGTCGCCCCCCAGTAGCGGGAGACGATGAGCAGTTCTTC	CASSRPPVAGDDEQFF
TRBV6-5	TRBJ1-2	NA	NA	TGTGCCAGCAGTCGGGGTCCGAGTCAGGGGGGCTACACCTTC	CASSRGPSQGGYTF